There are many counts of the clone carrying this TCR beta chain. Its antigen is not known. The record originates from a study of T cells in Graves' hyperthyroidism and ophthalmopathy. Study information: Peripheral blood draws took place at initial diagnosis, ahead of any treatment. Study-level results: Ophthalmopathy, which appeared later, was predicted by the model a median around 6.5 months before onset. In blood, most of the thyroid clonotypes expanded above 0.001 were also present.

RNA transcripts provided the source from which TCR beta CDR3 regions were amplified. Using the HTBI primer set, a first-round RT-PCR was run on the TCR CDR3. TCRdb recomputed calls from the multiplex PCR reads with MiXCR, one row per CDR3 protein. The sample comprises approximately 610,000 distinct CDR3 sequences, around 15% of which are singletons, and roughly 18% rests with the top ten. With a duration under 2 months, the hyperthyroidism was newly diagnosed in patients aged 18 to 65. The clonotype comes from a woman under 30 with Graves' hyperthyroidism. The sample taken for sequencing was blood.

As DNA, the CDR3 is TGTGCCAGCAGCCAAGACCTGGGGGCTGAAGCTTTCTTT. Translating it yields CASSQDLGAEAFF. This chain links TRBV3-1 with TRBJ1-1; D might be TRBD1 (5 bases). The CDR3 spans 13 residues. In germline, CDR1 is LGHDT, CDR2 YNNKEL (reference sequence). The V gene lost 0 bases and the J gene lost 6 bases, with 8 bases spanning the gap.